This TCR beta chain was captured in a study of Tregs in tolerant kidney transplant recipients. Remarks on this clone: Its antigen is unknown.

TCRdb keeps only in-frame clones here, not all; method: immunoSEQ multiplex PCR. The sample shows about 240,000 clones, about four fifths of them seen only once. V lost 4 bases to trimming and J lost 0 bases, with 13 bases between them. The CDR3 extends over 16 amino acids. Germline CDR1 and CDR2: SQVTM and ANQGSEA. Study-wide points: The most relevant donor-specific Treg TCRbeta repertoire apparently came from expansion with activated donor B cells. No direct test of biological reproducibility was done here.

Unstimulated Tregs (CD4+CD25+CD127-) and CD4+CD25- non-Tregs were sorted from PBMCs. Sequenced input: CD4+ T cells from blood. The chain combines TRBV29-1 with TRBJ2-6; perhaps TRBD1 as D (6 bases). The TCR was taken from a human donor in good health. The CDR3 is CSVGDRKISGANVLTF. In DNA form, the CDR3 reads TGCAGCGTTGGCGACAGGAAAATCTCTGGGGCCAACGTCCTGACTTTC.